These 6 T cell receptor beta chains were sequenced from one sample in a study of T cell repertoires in cytomegalovirus infection. TCRdb redid the calling of the reads with MiXCR, one entry per CDR3 protein. The sample lists 740,000 or so distinct CDR3 sequences, roughly a third seen once, with more than 2.5% in the top ten. The sample was PBMCs. All receptors derive from a human donor in good health (CMV status not recorded). Some clones in this sample may be carry-over from other donors' samples.

The chain combines TRBV7-2 with TRBJ2-7; D not resolved. V was cut by 1 base and J by 9 bases, with 7 bases left in between. The CDR3 covers 11 residues. Germline assignment: CDR1 SGHTA and CDR2 FQGNSA. CDR3 region: CASSLVVLQYF. The CDR3 DNA reads TGTGCCAGCAGCTTAGTAGTTTTGCAGTACTTC.

The gene calls are TRBV5-5 and TRBJ2-7, with TRBD1 matching over 8 bases. This CDR3 has 15 residues. With V trimmed by 3 bases and J by 3 bases, 8 bases remained unmatched. Germline V CDR1 and CDR2: SGHKS, YYEKEE (reference sequence). The CDR3 loop is CASSYIGQGVYEQYF. CDR3 in DNA: TGTGCCAGCAGCTATATCGGACAGGGAGTCTACGAGCAGTACTTC.

The chain combines TRBV7-8 with TRBJ1-3, with a tentative D call TRBD1 (6 bases). CDR3 length: 14 residues. Germline assignment: CDR1 SGHVS and CDR2 FQNEAQ. Trimming stripped 4 bases from V and 5 bases from J, with 12 bases between. The CDR3 bases are TGTGCCAGCAGCTCACCAGGGGATAGAAACACCATATATTTT. Translation gives CASSSPGDRNTIYF.

This chain joins TRBV4-2 and TRBJ2-7; 12 bases line up with TRBD2. Germline V gene lookup returns CDR1 LGHNA and CDR2 YNFKEQ. This CDR3 has 17 residues. J lost 3 bases, V lost 4 bases, and 10 bases had no gene match. The CDR3 DNA reads TGTGCCAGCAGCCTAGGGGCTAGCGGGGGGGTCAGCTACGAGCAGTACTTC. It codes for CASSLGASGGVSYEQYF.

About this clonotype itself: Mismatch with germline at one junction end may stem from a read error. The rearrangement links TRBV7-6 to TRBJ2-2, with D perhaps being TRBD1 or TRBD2 (5 bases each). The germline V gene has CDR1 SGHVS and CDR2 FNYEAQ. This CDR3 has 16 residues. The CDR3 reads CASSSQLGPSAGELFF. Written as DNA, the CDR3 is TGTGCTAGCAGCTCTCAATTGGGACCCAGCGCCGGGGAGCTGTTTTTT.

This chain's CDR3 is CSARDVGGGDQETQYF. In DNA form, the CDR3 reads TGCAGTGCTAGAGATGTCGGCGGGGGGGACCAAGAGACCCAGTACTTC. V and J are TRBV20-1 and TRBJ2-5; 9 bases match TRBD2. The germline CDR1 and CDR2 sequences are DFQATT and SNEGSKA (reference sequence). The CDR3 spans 16 residues. V was pared by 0 bases and J by 0 bases, with 5 bases of the junction left unmatched.